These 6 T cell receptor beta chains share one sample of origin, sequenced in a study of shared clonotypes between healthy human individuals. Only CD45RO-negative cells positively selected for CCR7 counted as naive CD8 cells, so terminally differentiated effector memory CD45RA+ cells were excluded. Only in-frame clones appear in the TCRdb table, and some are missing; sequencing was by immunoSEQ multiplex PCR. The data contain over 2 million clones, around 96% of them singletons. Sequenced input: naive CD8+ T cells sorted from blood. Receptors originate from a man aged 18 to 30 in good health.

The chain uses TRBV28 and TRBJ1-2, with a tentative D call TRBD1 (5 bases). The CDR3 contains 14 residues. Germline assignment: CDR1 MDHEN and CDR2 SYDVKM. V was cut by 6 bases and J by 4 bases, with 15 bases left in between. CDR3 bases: TGTGCCAGCAGCCCCGTTGACAGCCCCTATGGCTACACCTTC. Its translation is CASSPVDSPYGYTF.

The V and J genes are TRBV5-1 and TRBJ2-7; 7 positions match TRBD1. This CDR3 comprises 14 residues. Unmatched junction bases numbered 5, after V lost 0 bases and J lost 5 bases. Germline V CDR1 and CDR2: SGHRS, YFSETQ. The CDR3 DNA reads TGCGCCAGCAGCTTGGAAGGGGGCCTCCACGAGCAGTACTTC. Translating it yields CASSLEGGLHEQYF.

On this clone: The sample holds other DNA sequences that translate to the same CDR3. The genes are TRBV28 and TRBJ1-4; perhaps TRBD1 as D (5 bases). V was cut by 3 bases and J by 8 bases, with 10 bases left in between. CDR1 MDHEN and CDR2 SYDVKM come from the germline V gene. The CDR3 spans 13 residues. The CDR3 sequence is CASSFGGEEKLFF. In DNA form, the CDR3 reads TGTGCCAGCAGTTTCGGGGGTGAGGAAAAACTGTTTTTT.

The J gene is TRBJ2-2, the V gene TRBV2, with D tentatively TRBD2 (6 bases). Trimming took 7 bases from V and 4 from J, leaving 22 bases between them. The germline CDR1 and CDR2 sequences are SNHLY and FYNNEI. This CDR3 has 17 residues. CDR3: CASTWTAGTPRTGELFF. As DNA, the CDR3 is TGTGCCAGCACCTGGACTGCCGGGACTCCCCGCACCGGGGAGCTGTTTTTT. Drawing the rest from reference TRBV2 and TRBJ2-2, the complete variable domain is EPEVTQTPSHQVTQMGQEVILRCVPISNHLYFYWYRQILGQKVEFLVSFYNNEISEKSEIFDDQFSVERPDGSNFTLKIRSTKLEDSAMYFCASTWTAGTPRTGELFFGEGSRLTVL.

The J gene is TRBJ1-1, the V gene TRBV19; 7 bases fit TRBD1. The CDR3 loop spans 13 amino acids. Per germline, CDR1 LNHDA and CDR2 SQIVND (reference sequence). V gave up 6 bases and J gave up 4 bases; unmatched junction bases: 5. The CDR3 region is CASSWTGITEAFF. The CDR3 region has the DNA TGTGCCAGTAGCTGGACAGGAATCACTGAAGCTTTCTTT.

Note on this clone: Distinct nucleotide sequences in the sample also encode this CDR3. The chain's CDR3 is CASSPGGSEQYF. Written as DNA, the CDR3 is TGTGCCAGCAGCCCCGGGGGATCCGAGCAGTACTTC. The chain has TRBV28 and TRBJ2-7; maybe TRBD2 (6 bases). This CDR3 is built from 12 residues. V was cut by 6 bases and J by 6 bases, with 12 bases left in between. Germline lookup yields CDR1 MDHEN and CDR2 SYDVKM.